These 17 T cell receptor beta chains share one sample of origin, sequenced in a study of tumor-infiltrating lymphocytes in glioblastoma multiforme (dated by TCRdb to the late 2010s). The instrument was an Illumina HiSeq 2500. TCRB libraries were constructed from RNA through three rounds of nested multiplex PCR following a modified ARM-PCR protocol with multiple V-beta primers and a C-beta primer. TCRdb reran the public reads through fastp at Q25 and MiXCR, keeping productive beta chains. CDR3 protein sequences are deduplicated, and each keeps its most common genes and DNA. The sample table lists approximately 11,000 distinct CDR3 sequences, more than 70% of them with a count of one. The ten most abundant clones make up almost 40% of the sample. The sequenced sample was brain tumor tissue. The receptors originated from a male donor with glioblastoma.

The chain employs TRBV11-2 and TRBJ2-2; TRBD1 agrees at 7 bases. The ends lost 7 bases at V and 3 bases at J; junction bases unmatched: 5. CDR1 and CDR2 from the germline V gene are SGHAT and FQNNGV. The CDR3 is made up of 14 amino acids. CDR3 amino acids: CASNRRGHTGELFF. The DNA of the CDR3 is TGTGCCAGCAACAGAAGGGGGCACACCGGGGAGCTGTTTTTT.

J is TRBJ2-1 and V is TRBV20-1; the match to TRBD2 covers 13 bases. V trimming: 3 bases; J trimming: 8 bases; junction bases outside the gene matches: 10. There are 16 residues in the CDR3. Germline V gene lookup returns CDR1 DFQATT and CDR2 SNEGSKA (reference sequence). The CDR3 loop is CSASQPGLAGMHEQFF. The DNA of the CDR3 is TGCAGTGCTAGTCAACCGGGACTAGCGGGGATGCATGAGCAGTTCTTC.

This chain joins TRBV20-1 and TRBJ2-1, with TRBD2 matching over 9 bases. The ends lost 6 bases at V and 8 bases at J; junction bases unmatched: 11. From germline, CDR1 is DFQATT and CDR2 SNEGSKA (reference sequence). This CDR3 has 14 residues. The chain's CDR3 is CSAAVVAGVDEQFF. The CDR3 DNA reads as TGCAGTGCCGCAGTGGTAGCGGGGGTGGATGAGCAGTTCTTC.

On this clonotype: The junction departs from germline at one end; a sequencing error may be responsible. The CDR3 here is CASSSRRDSEASF. In DNA, the CDR3 is TGTGCCAGCAGCTCTCGTCGGGACAGTGAAGCTTCCTTT. The rearrangement joins TRBV11-3 to TRBJ1-1; 7 bases are shared with TRBD1. In germline, CDR1 is SGHNT, CDR2 YENEEA. The CDR3 totals 13 residues.

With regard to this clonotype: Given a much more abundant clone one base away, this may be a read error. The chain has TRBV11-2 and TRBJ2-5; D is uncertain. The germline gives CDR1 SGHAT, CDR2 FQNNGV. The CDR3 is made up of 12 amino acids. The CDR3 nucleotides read TGTGCCAGGAGCTTGGCGAAAGAGACCCAGTACTTC. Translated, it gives CARSLAKETQYF.

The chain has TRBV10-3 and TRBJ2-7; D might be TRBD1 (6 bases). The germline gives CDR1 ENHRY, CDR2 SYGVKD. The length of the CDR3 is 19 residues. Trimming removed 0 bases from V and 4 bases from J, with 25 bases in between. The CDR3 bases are TGTGCCATCAGTGAGTCGTACAGGGTAAAATATAAAATCCTATACGAGCAGTACTTC. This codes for CAISESYRVKYKILYEQYF.

CDR3: CASSRGTSGGSDTQYF. The CDR3 DNA is TGTGCCAGCAGCCGTGGGACTAGCGGGGGGTCAGATACGCAGTATTTT. The V gene is TRBV11-2, the J gene TRBJ2-3, with 15 positions matching TRBD2. The CDR3 sequence is 16 residues long. The V gene's germline CDR1 is SGHAT and CDR2 FQNNGV. V lost 5 bases, J lost 4 bases, and 4 bases stayed unmatched. Supplemented by reference TRBV11-2 and TRBJ2-3, the full variable domain reads EAGVAQSPRYKIIEKRQSVAFWCNPISGHATLYWYQQILGQGPKLLIQFQNNGVVDDSQLPKDRFSAERLKGVDSTLKIQPAKLEDSAVYLCASSRGTSGGSDTQYFGPGTRLTVL.

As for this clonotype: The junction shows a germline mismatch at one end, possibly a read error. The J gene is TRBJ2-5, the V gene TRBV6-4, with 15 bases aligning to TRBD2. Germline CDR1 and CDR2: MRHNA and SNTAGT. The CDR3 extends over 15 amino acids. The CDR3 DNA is TGTGCCTGCAGCCCGGGACTAGCGGGAGGCGAGACTCAGTACTTC. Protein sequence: CACSPGLAGGETQYF.

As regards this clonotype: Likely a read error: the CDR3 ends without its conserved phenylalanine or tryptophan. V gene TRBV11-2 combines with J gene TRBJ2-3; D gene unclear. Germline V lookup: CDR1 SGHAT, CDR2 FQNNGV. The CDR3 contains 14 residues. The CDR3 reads CASSLDWSPDTQYL. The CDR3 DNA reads TGCGCCAGCAGCTTAGACTGGTCACCAGATACGCAGTATTTG.

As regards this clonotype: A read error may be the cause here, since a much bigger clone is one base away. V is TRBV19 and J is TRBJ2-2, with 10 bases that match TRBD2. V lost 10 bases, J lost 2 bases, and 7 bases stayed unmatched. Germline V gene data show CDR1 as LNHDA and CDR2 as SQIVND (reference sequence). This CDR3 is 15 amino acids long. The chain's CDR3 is CANSGLAVNTGELFF. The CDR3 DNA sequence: TGTGCCAATAGCGGACTAGCGGTTAACACCGGGGAGCTGTTTTTT.

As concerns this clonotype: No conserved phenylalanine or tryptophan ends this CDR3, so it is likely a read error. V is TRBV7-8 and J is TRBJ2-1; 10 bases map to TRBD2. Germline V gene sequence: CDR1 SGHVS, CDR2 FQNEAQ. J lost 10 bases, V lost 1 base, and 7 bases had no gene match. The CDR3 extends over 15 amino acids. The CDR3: CASSLDSGRLNEQFL. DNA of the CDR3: TGTGCCAGCAGCTTAGATAGCGGGAGGCTCAACGAGCAGTTCCTC.

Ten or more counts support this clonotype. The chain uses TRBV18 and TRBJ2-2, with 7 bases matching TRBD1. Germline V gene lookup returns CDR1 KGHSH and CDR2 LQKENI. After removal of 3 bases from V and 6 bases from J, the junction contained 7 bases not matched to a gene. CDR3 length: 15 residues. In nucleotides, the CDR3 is TGTGCCAGCTCACCTCGGGACAGTCCATCCGGGGAGCTGTTTTTT. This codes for CASSPRDSPSGELFF.

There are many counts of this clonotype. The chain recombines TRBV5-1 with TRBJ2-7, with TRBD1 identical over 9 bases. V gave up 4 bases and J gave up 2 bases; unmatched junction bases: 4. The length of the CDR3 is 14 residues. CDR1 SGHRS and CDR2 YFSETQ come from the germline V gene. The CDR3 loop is CASSLGTGTYEQYF. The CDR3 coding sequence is TGCGCCAGCAGCCTCGGGACAGGGACCTACGAGCAGTACTTC.

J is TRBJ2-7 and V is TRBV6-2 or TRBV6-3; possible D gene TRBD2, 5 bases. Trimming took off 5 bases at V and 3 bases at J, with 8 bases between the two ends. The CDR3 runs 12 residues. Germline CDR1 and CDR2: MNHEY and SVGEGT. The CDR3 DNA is TGTGCCAGCAGTCACAGCGGCTACGAGCAGTACTTC. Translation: CASSHSGYEQYF.

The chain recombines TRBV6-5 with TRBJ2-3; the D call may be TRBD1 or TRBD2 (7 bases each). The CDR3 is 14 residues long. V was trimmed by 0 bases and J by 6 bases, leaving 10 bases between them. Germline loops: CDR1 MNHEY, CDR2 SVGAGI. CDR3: CASSYSQGGDTQYF. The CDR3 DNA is TGTGCCAGCAGTTACTCGCAGGGGGGGGATACGCAGTATTTT.

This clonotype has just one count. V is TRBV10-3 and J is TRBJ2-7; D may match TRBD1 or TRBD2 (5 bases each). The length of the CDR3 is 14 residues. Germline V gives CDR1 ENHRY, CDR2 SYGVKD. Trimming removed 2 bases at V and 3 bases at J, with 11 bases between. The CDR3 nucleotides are TGTGCCATCAGTGAGAAGGTTGGGGGCTACGAGCAGTACTTC. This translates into CAISEKVGGYEQYF.

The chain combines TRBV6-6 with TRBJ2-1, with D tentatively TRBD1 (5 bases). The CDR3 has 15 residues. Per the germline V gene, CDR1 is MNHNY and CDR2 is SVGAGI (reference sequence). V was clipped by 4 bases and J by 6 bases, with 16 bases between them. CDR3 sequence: CASSWQGHPPNEQFF. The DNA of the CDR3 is TGTGCCAGCAGTTGGCAGGGCCATCCGCCCAATGAGCAGTTCTTC.